Shown below are 21 T cell receptor beta chains from a single sample sequenced in a study of vaccination effects on CD4 cells after COVID-19. Assay: immunoSEQ multiplex PCR; the TCRdb copy retains only in-frame clones and omits some. The repertoire holds tens of thousands of clones, roughly 77% seen once, with roughly 19% in the top ten. The antigens for these receptors are not known. ViraFEST expansion of antigen-specific CD4+ T cells with viral peptide pools preceded sequencing. It was after nine to eleven days of culture that CD4+ T cells were isolated. This person caught SARS-CoV-2 sometime from March to December 2020, and PCR testing confirmed the infection. This sample comprised CD4+ T cells from PBMCs cultured with HCoV-NL63 spike peptides, obtained before COVID-19 vaccination. The receptor set was obtained from a human donor who had a prior SARS-CoV-2 infection.

This rearrangement joins TRBV7-9 to TRBJ2-1; 13 nucleotides match TRBD2. After removal of 5 bases from V and 9 bases from J, the junction contained 16 bases not matched to a gene. Germline loops: CDR1 SEHNR, CDR2 FQNEAQ (reference sequence). The CDR3 runs to 18 residues. CDR3 residues: CASSPKGLAGNQLGEQFF. In DNA, the CDR3 is TGTGCCAGCAGCCCTAAGGGACTAGCGGGAAACCAGTTGGGTGAGCAGTTCTTC. Full variable domain (missing parts from reference TRBV7-9 and TRBJ2-1): DTGVSQNPRHKITKRGQNVTFRCDPISEHNRLYWYRQTLGQGPEFLTYFQNEAQLEKSRLLSDRFSAERPKGSFSTLEIQRTEQGDSAMYLCASSPKGLAGNQLGEQFFGPGTRLTVL.

This chain links TRBV6-5 with TRBJ1-1, with TRBD1 as a possible D gene (6 bases). Trimming took 4 bases from V and 0 from J, leaving 9 bases between them. CDR1 MNHEY and CDR2 SVGAGI come from the germline V gene. The CDR3 totals 14 residues. CDR3 in amino acids: CASSWDTMNTEAFF. CDR3 sequence (DNA): TGTGCCAGCAGTTGGGACACTATGAACACTGAAGCTTTCTTT.

With respect to this clone: Germline is not matched at one junction end, which may reflect a read error. V is TRBV2 and J is TRBJ2-2, with D unclear. CDR1 and CDR2 from the germline V gene are SNHLY and FYNNEI. CDR3 length equals 13 residues. CDR3 sequence (DNA): TGTGCCAGCAGTGATGGATACACGGGGGAGCTGTTTTTT. Its translation: CASSDGYTGELFF.

This clone was picked up one time. In DNA, the CDR3 is TGTGCCAGCGCAGGGGGCACAGATACGCAGTATTTT. Amino acid sequence: CASAGGTDTQYF. This chain joins TRBV2 and TRBJ2-3; possible D gene TRBD1, 6 bases. Germline CDR1 is SNHLY and CDR2 is FYNNEI. The length of the CDR3 is 12 residues. V was pared by 8 bases and J by 1 base, with 7 bases between.

The rearrangement joins TRBV9 to TRBJ2-2; TRBD1 aligns across 9 bases. This CDR3 contains 15 residues. Trimming cost V 3 bases and J 4 bases; bases outside gene matches: 4. Per germline, CDR1 SGDLS and CDR2 YYNGEE. As DNA, the CDR3 is TGTGCCAGCAGCGCCGGACAGGGGACCACCGGGGAGCTGTTTTTT. It codes for CASSAGQGTTGELFF.

J is TRBJ2-3 and V is TRBV7-8; TRBD1 matches 7 bases. Germline loops: CDR1 SGHVS, CDR2 FQNEAQ. This CDR3 is 16 amino acids long. J was trimmed by 1 base and V by 3 bases; bases with no gene match: 7. The CDR3 sequence: CASSLGYRGRTDTQYF. DNA for the CDR3: TGTGCCAGCAGCTTGGGGTACAGGGGCCGCACAGATACGCAGTATTTT.

This chain connects TRBV19 to TRBJ2-3; no clear D gene. This CDR3 is 15 amino acids long. Trimming took off 3 bases at V and 0 bases at J, with 10 bases between the two ends. Germline CDR1 LNHDA, CDR2 SQIVND (reference sequence). The CDR3 DNA sequence: TGTGCCAGTAGTATGGGCTTAGTTAGCACAGATACGCAGTATTTT. Protein: CASSMGLVSTDTQYF.

This sequence joins TRBV18 and TRBJ1-1, with D possibly TRBD1 on 5 matching bases. CDR3 length: 14 amino acids. V lost 4 bases and J lost 3, with 12 bases in between. The germline V gene encodes CDR1 KGHSH and CDR2 LQKENI. CDR3 DNA: TGTGCCAGCTCACATTGGGACGGGGACACTGAAGCTTTCTTT. Protein: CASSHWDGDTEAFF.

The chain joins TRBV5-1 to TRBJ1-3; 7 bases match TRBD1. Trimming took 3 bases from V and 0 from J; bases not matched to a gene: 6. The CDR3 runs 16 residues. Germline-derived CDR1 and CDR2 are SGHRS and YFSETQ. The CDR3 sequence: CASSSRQGGSGNTIYF. DNA of the CDR3: TGCGCCAGCAGCTCGAGACAGGGAGGCTCTGGAAACACCATATATTTT.

This chain joins TRBV5-1 and TRBJ2-1; 8 nucleotides align to TRBD1. Germline CDR1 reads SGHRS; CDR2 reads YFSETQ. Trimming cost V 4 bases and J 7 bases; bases outside gene matches: 7. The CDR3 covers 14 residues. CDR3 protein: CASSPWTGRNEQFF. DNA of the CDR3: TGCGCCAGCAGCCCGTGGACAGGGAGGAATGAGCAGTTCTTC.

CDR3 residues: CASGSGRAAGELFF. The CDR3 coding sequence is TGTGCCAGCGGTAGCGGGAGGGCAGCCGGGGAGCTGTTTTTT. V and J are TRBV19 and TRBJ2-2; TRBD2 matches at 11 bases. Trimming at V came to 9 bases and at J to 6 bases, leaving 6 bases not matched to a gene. Germline CDR1 is LNHDA and CDR2 is SQIVND (reference sequence). The CDR3 sequence is 14 residues long.

The genes are TRBV29-1 and TRBJ2-3; no clear D. Trimming pared 1 base from V and 8 bases from J, leaving 13 bases between. This CDR3 is built from 13 residues. Germline V CDR1 and CDR2: SQVTM, ANQGSEA. The CDR3 DNA is TGCAGCGTTGAAGCGCAACGCCTAGGTACGCAGTATTTT. It translates to CSVEAQRLGTQYF.

This chain links TRBV2 with TRBJ2-1, with 9 bases matching TRBD2. The V and J ends lost 7 bases and 5 bases, in that order; junction bases with no gene match: 9. This CDR3 contains 15 residues. CDR1 SNHLY and CDR2 FYNNEI come from the germline V gene. The CDR3 protein is CASTTLGTSHNEQFF. The DNA of the CDR3 is TGTGCCAGCACCACCCTCGGGACTAGCCACAATGAGCAGTTCTTC.

The rearrangement links TRBV12-5 to TRBJ2-5; D is unresolved. Germline V gene data show CDR1 as LGHNT and CDR2 as FRNRAP. Trimming stripped 2 bases from V and 2 bases from J, with 15 bases between. This CDR3 is built from 16 residues. Written as DNA, the CDR3 is TGTGCTAGTGGTTTGTGTCAGCTGAGACCACAAGAGACCCAGTACTTC. This codes for CASGLCQLRPQETQYF.

This clone occurred once. The V and J genes are TRBV11-2 and TRBJ1-3; D is perhaps TRBD1 (5 bases). This CDR3 comprises 15 residues. CDR1 SGHAT and CDR2 FQNNGV come from the germline V gene. Trimming took 5 bases from V and 0 from J, leaving 11 bases between them. The CDR3 loop reads CASSPGRISGNTIYF. CDR3 nucleotides: TGTGCCAGCAGCCCGGGACGGATCTCTGGAAACACCATATATTTT.

The chain recombines TRBV5-1 with TRBJ2-5; 7 bases align to TRBD2. The germline V gene has CDR1 SGHRS and CDR2 YFSETQ. CDR3 length: 17 residues. After removal of 0 bases from V and 5 bases from J, the junction contained 13 bases not matched to a gene. This CDR3 is CASSLGVGGSEGETQYF. The CDR3 nucleotides are TGCGCCAGCAGCTTGGGCGTGGGAGGGAGCGAAGGGGAGACCCAGTACTTC.

The chain is built from TRBV24-1 and TRBJ2-3; D ambiguous. This CDR3 is built from 11 residues. CDR1 and CDR2 from the germline V gene are KGHDR and SFDVKD. Trimming removed 5 bases at V and 6 bases at J, with 5 bases between. The CDR3 here is CATSASDTQYF. The CDR3 DNA reads as TGTGCCACCAGTGCAAGCGATACGCAGTATTTT.

The chain joins TRBV5-4 to TRBJ1-1; possible D gene TRBD1, 5 bases. CDR1 is SGHNT, CDR2 YYREEE, per germline (reference sequence). CDR3 length equals 12 residues. Trimming took 0 bases from V and 7 from J, leaving 7 bases between them. This CDR3 reads CASSLVGDEAFF. The DNA of the CDR3 is TGTGCCAGCAGCTTGGTGGGGGATGAAGCTTTCTTT. Full variable domain (outside the CDR3, taken from reference TRBV5-4 and TRBJ1-1): ETGVTQSPTHLIKTRGQQVTLRCSSQSGHNTVSWYQQALGQGPQFIFQYYREEENGRGNFPPRFSGLQFPNYSSELNVNALELDDSALYLCASSLVGDEAFFGQGTRLTVV.

V and J are TRBV2 and TRBJ2-7; 9 nucleotides match TRBD1. In germline, CDR1 is SNHLY, CDR2 FYNNEI. The length of the CDR3 is 14 residues. The V and J ends lost 2 bases and 3 bases, in that order; junction bases with no gene match: 2. The CDR3 protein is CASSETGQGYEQYF. The CDR3 bases are TGTGCCAGCAGTGAAACGGGACAGGGCTACGAGCAGTACTTC.

The V and J genes are TRBV7-2 and TRBJ2-3; 8 positions agree with TRBD2. The germline V gene encodes CDR1 SGHTA and CDR2 FQGNSA. The CDR3 sequence is 13 residues long. J lost 9 bases, V lost 2 bases, and 4 bases had no gene match. This CDR3 is CASSLRRGVTQYF. In nucleotides, the CDR3 is TGTGCCAGCAGCTTACGGCGGGGGGTCACGCAGTATTTT.

This clone was detected a few times. The J gene is TRBJ2-5, the V gene TRBV5-1; D unresolved. V was shortened by 1 base and J by 4 bases, with 11 bases between the two germline ends. This CDR3 spans 14 amino acids. Germline CDR1 reads SGHRS; CDR2 reads YFSETQ. CDR3 DNA: TGCGCCAGCAGCTTGTGGGGTACTGGAGAGACCCAGTACTTC. Translation: CASSLWGTGETQYF.